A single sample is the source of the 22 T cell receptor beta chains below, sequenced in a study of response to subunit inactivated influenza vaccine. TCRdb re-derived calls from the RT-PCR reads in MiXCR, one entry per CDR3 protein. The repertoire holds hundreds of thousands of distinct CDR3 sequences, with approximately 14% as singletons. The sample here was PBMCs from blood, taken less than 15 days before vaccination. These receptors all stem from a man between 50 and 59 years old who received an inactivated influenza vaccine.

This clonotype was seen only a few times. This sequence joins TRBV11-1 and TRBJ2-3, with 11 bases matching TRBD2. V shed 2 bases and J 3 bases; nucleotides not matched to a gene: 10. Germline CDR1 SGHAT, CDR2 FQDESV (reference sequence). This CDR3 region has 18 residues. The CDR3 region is CASSLRRAGLAATDTQYF. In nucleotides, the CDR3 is TGTGCCAGCAGCTTAAGGCGTGCGGGACTAGCGGCTACAGATACGCAGTATTTT.

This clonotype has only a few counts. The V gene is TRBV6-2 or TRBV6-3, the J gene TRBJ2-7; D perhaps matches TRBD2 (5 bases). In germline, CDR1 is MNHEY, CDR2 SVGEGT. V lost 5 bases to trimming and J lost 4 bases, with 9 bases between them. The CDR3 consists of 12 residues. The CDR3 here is CASSDYAYEQYF. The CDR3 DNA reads TGTGCCAGCAGTGACTACGCTTACGAGCAGTACTTC.

The CDR3 spells CSARPPRTAGTEAFF. Written as DNA, the CDR3 is TGCAGTGCTAGACCCCCTAGGACAGCGGGGACTGAAGCTTTCTTT. The V gene is TRBV20-1, the J gene TRBJ1-1; possible D gene TRBD1, 6 bases. The CDR3 loop spans 15 amino acids. Deletions cut 2 bases from V and 5 bases from J, with 18 bases between. Germline V gene lookup returns CDR1 DFQATT and CDR2 SNEGSKA (reference sequence).

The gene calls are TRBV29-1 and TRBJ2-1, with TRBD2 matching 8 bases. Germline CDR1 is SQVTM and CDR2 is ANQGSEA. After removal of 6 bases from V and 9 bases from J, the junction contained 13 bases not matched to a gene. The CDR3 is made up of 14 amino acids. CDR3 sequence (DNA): TGCAGCGTAAGACTAGCGATAAAAGGGGCTGAGCAGTTCTTC. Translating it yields CSVRLAIKGAEQFF.

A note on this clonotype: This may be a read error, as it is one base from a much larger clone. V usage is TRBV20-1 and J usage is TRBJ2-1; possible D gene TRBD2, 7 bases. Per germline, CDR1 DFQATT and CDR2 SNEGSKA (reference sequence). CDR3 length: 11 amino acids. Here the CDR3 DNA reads TGCAGTTCTAGAGGGGGGGGCGAGCAGTTCTTC. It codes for CSSRGGGEQFF.

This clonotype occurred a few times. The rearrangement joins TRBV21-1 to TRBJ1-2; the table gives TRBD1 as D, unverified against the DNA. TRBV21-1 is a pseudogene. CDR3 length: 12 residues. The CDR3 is CASRGGFYGYTF. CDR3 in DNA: TGTGCCAGCAGGGGGGGCTTCTATGGCTACACCTTC.

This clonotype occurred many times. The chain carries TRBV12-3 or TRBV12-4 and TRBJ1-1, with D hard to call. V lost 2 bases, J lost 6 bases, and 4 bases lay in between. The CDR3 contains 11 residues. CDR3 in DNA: TGTGCCAGCAGTTTAACCTCTGAAGCTTTCTTT. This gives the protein CASSLTSEAFF.

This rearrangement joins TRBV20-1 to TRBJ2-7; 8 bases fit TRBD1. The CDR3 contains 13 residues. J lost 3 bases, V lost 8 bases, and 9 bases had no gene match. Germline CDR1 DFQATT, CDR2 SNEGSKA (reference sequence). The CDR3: CSCSTGVIYEQYF. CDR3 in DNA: TGCAGTTGCTCGACAGGGGTAATCTACGAGCAGTACTTC.

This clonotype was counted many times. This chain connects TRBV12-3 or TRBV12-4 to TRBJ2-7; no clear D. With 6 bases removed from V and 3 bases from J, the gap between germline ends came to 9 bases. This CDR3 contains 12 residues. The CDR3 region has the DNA TGTGCCAGCAGCTTGATCGGCTACGAGCAGTACTTC. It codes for CASSLIGYEQYF.

CDR3 amino acids: CASSLEPPITGELFF. In DNA form, the CDR3 reads TGCGCCAGCAGCTTGGAACCTCCGATCACCGGGGAGCTGTTTTTT. The chain joins TRBV5-1 to TRBJ2-2; D is ambiguous. V was cut by 0 bases and J by 4 bases, with 10 bases left in between. This CDR3 is built from 15 residues. Germline-derived CDR1 and CDR2 are SGHRS and YFSETQ.

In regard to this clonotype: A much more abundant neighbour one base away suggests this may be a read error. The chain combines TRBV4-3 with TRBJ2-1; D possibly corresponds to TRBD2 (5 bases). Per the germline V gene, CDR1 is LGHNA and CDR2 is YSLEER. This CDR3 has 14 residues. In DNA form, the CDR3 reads TGCGCCAGCAGGCAAGAGGCTAGCTACGGTGAGCAGTTCTTC. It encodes CASRQEASYGEQFF.

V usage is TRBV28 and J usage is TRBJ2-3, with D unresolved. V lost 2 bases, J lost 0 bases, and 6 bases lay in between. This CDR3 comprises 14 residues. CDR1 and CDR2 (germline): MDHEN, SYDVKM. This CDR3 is CASSLRSSTDTQYF. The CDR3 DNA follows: TGTGCCAGCAGTTTAAGGTCCAGCACAGATACGCAGTATTTT. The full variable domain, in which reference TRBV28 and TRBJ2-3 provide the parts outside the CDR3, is DVKVTQSSRYLVKRTGEKVFLECVQDMDHENMFWYRQDPGLGLRLIYFSYDVKMKEKGDIPEGYSVSREKKERFSLILESASTNQTSMYLCASSLRSSTDTQYFGPGTRLTVL.

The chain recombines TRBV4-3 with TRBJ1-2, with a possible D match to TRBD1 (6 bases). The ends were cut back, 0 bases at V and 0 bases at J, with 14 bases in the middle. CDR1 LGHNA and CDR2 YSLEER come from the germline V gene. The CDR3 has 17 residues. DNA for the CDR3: TGCGCCAGCAGCCAAGATTGGCAGGGGCGAGCTAACTATGGCTACACCTTC. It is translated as CASSQDWQGRANYGYTF.

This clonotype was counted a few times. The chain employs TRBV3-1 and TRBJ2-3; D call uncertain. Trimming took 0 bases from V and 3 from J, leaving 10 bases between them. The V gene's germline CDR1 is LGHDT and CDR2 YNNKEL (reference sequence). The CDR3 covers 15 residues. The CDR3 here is CASSQDQTPTDTQYF. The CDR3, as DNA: TGTGCCAGCAGCCAAGATCAAACGCCGACAGATACGCAGTATTTT.

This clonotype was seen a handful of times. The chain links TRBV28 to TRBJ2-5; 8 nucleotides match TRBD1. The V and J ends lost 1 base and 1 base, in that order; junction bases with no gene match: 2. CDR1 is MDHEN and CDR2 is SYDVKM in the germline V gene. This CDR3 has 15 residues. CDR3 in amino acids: CASSLLQGVQETQYF. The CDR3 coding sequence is TGTGCCAGCAGTTTATTACAGGGGGTCCAAGAGACCCAGTACTTC.

The chain's CDR3 is CASSEAEEYEQYF. Written as DNA, the CDR3 is TGTGCCAGCAGTGAAGCAGAGGAGTACGAGCAGTACTTC. The rearrangement uses TRBV2 and TRBJ2-7; D ambiguous. The germline V gene encodes CDR1 SNHLY and CDR2 FYNNEI. The CDR3 loop spans 13 amino acids. Trimming shortened V by 0 bases and J by 4 bases, and 7 bases separated the two germline ends.

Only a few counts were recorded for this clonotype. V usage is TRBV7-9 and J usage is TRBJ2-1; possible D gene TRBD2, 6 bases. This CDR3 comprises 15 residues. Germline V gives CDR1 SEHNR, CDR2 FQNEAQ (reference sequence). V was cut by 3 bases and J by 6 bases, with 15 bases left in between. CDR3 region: CASSFRREKPNEQFF. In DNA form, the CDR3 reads TGTGCCAGCAGCTTCAGGCGGGAAAAGCCCAATGAGCAGTTCTTC.

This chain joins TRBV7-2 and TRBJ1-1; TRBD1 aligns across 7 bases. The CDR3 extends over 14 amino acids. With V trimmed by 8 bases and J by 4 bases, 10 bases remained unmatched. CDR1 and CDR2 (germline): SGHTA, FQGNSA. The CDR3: CASSTGAALTEAFF. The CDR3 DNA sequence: TGTGCCAGCTCAACAGGGGCAGCACTCACTGAAGCTTTCTTT.

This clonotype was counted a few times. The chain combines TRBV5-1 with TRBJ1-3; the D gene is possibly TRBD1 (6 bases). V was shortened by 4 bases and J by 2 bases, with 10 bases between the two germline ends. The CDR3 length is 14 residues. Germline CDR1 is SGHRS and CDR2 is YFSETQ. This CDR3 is CASSEGQPGNTIYF. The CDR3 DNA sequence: TGCGCCAGCAGCGAAGGACAGCCTGGAAACACCATATATTTT.

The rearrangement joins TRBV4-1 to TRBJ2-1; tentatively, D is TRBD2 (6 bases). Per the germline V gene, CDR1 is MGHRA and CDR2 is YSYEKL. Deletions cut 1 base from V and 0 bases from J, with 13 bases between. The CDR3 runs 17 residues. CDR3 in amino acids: CASSQAQLAYSYNEQFF. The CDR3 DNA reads TGCGCCAGCAGCCAAGCACAGCTAGCGTACTCCTACAATGAGCAGTTCTTC.

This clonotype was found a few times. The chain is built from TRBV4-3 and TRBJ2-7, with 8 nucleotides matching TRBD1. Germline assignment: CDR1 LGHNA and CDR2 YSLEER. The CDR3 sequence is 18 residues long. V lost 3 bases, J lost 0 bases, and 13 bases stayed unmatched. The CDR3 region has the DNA TGCGCCAGCAGCCAGGATGGGGCCGGGACAGGAATCTCCTACGAGCAGTACTTC. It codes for CASSQDGAGTGISYEQYF.

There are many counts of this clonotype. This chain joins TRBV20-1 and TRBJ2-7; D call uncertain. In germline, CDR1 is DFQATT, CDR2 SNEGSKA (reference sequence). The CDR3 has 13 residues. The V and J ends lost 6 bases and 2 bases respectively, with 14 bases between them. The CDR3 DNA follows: TGCAGTGCGGTAGCTAGTACAGCCTACGAGCAGTACTTC. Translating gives CSAVASTAYEQYF.